The clone carrying this T cell receptor (beta chain) appeared a single time. Antigen: not known. The sample is drawn from a study of cytomegalovirus exposure and HLA in healthy donors. Broader study findings: With later analysis, a missense DCLRE1C variant became linked to TCR beta V- and J-gene trimming. In a later analysis, a genetic analysis reported fewer productive-TCR N-insertions in an Asian-associated ancestry cluster than the cohort average.

This CDR3 comprises 15 residues. Germline V CDR1 and CDR2: SGDLS, YYNGEE. Trimming cost V 3 bases and J 2 bases; bases outside gene matches: 3. A multiplex PCR was run with 60 Vbeta primers and 13 Jbeta primers. Assay: immunoSEQ multiplex PCR; the TCRdb copy retains only in-frame clones and omits some. The table lists around 90,000 clones, just over 75% of them singletons. The sequenced sample consisted of PBMCs. This rearrangement joins TRBV9 to TRBJ2-5; 11 bases fit TRBD2. This TCR was sampled from a young man in good health and CMV-seronegative. The CDR3 is CASSEGLADQETQYF. CDR3 nucleotide sequence: TGTGCCAGCAGCGAGGGACTAGCGGATCAAGAGACCCAGTACTTC.